Sequencing of this T cell receptor (beta chain) was carried out in a study of OX40 agonist ivuxolimab in advanced cancers. Across the study: Partial responses occurred in three patients (one hepatocellular carcinoma, two cutaneous melanoma). Study-wide findings and caveats: At 0.1 to 3.0 mg/kg and by week 6, CD4+ and CD8+ T cells in the blood had expanded clonally. Determination of antigen specificity was not performed for the expanded peripheral T cells.

Trimming at V came to 0 bases and at J to 5 bases, leaving 4 bases not matched to a gene. Germline V gene data show CDR1 as SGHRS and CDR2 as YFSETQ. The CDR3 is 14 amino acids. Blood got drawn at baseline, again on cycle 4 day 1, and then on cycle 7 day 1. In regard to this clone: What it binds is unknown.

TCRdb's copy holds only in-frame clones and misses some; the assay was immunoSEQ multiplex PCR. The sample lists tens of thousands of clones, 88% occurring once. The genes are TRBV5-1 and TRBJ1-2, with TRBD1 matching 7 bases. The sequencing used CD4+ or CD8+ T cells sorted from blood, collected in a trial of the OX40 agonist ivuxolimab. The receptor comes from an adult with an advanced solid tumor such as melanoma, head and neck, liver or kidney cancer. CDR3 coding DNA: TGCGCCAGCAGCTTGGCGGGACAGCCATATGGCTACACCTTC. Translated, it gives CASSLAGQPYGYTF.